Listed below are T cell receptor beta chains from one sample, sequenced in a study of T cells in Graves' hyperthyroidism and ophthalmopathy. In TCRdb, the multiplex PCR reads were re-called with MiXCR into one record per CDR3 protein. In the table there are hundreds of thousands of distinct CDR3 sequences, over 15% of which are singletons. Specimen: blood. These TCRs come from a woman between 18 and 29 years old with Graves' hyperthyroidism. Both conserved end residues are part of each CDR3. D genes are given only for firm matches. Size is omitted from some rows. Given values are once, few, many or a class for expanded clones.

- | TRBJ1-1 | TRBV7-2 | few | CASSPKIAFF | TGTGCCAGCAGCCCTAAGATAGCTTTCTTT
- | TRBJ1-6 | TRBV7-9 | - | CASSLAPGNSPLHF | TGTGCCAGCAGCTTAGCGCCGGGAAATTCACCCCTCCACTTT
TRBD1 | TRBJ1-5 | TRBV19 | - | CASSTTGTGSNQPQHF | TGTGCCAGTAGTACTACCGGGACAGGGTCCAATCAGCCCCAGCATTTT
- | TRBJ1-1 | TRBV20-1 | many | CSARDRGSTEAFF | TGCAGTGCTAGGGACCGGGGTTCTACTGAAGCTTTCTTT
- | TRBJ1-2 | TRBV10-3 | few | CAITPDGSYGYTF | TGTGCCATCACCCCAGACGGTAGCTATGGCTACACCTTC
- | TRBJ2-5 | TRBV4-1 | - | CASSQVALARGGETQYF | TGCGCCAGCAGCCAAGTGGCACTAGCGCGAGGGGGGGAGACCCAGTACTTC
- | TRBJ2-5 | TRBV4-1 | few | CASSQDGREVWETQYF | TGCGCCAGCAGCCAAGATGGCAGGGAGGTCTGGGAGACCCAGTACTTC
- | TRBJ1-3 | TRBV7-2 | many | CASSLAGTFSFTGNTIYF | TGTGCCAGCAGCTTAGCGGGGACCTTTAGTTTCACCGGAAACACCATATATTTT
- | TRBJ2-7 | TRBV4-3 | - | CASSQDPLGEQYF | TGCGCCAGCAGCCAAGATCCCCTAGGGGAGCAGTACTTC
- | TRBJ2-6 | TRBV7-3 | few | CASSLKTLGANVLTF | TGTGCCAGCAGCTTAAAGACACTTGGGGCCAACGTCCTGACTTTC
- | TRBJ1-5 | TRBV3-1 | many | CASSQGQFSNQPQHF | TGTGCCAGCAGCCAAGGACAGTTTAGCAATCAGCCCCAGCATTTT
TRBD2 | TRBJ2-7 | TRBV4-2 | many | CASSQDYLGLAGGPGEQYF | TGTGCCAGCAGCCAAGATTATTTGGGACTAGCGGGAGGGCCGGGCGAGCAGTACTTC
TRBD1 | TRBJ2-7 | TRBV10-2 | - | CASSDRGPEQYF | TGCGCCAGCTCGGACAGGGGGCCCGAGCAGTACTTC
TRBD2 | TRBJ2-7 | TRBV5-1 | - | CASSLESLAGVYEQYF | TGCGCCAGCAGCTTGGAATCACTAGCGGGAGTCTACGAGCAGTACTTC
- | TRBJ2-6 | TRBV27 | few | CASSSGAGANVLTF | TGTGCCAGCAGTTCGGGGGCGGGGGCCAACGTCCTGACTTTC
- | TRBJ2-3 | TRBV28 | many | CASSSQGLRFGWNTQYF | TGTGCCAGCAGTTCGCAGGGACTTCGGTTTGGGTGGAATACGCAGTATTTT
- | TRBJ2-2 | TRBV2 | few | CASSARGVGGELFF | TGTGCCAGCAGTGCGCGAGGGGTGGGCGGGGAGCTGTTTTTT
- | TRBJ2-2 | TRBV10-1 | few | CASMGDQPTNTGELFF | TGCGCCAGCATGGGCGATCAGCCGACGAACACCGGGGAGCTGTTTTTT
- | TRBJ2-1 | TRBV2 | - | CASTERPNEQFF | TGTGCCAGCACTGAAAGGCCCAATGAGCAGTTCTTC
- | TRBJ2-4 | TRBV20-1 | many | CSARDRLGAKNIQYF | TGCAGTGCTAGAGATCGACTTGGGGCCAAAAACATTCAGTACTTC
TRBD2 | TRBJ2-2 | TRBV27 | few | CARCRLAGVFQGDTGELFF | TGTGCCCGCTGCCGACTAGCGGGAGTCTTTCAGGGCGACACCGGGGAGCTGTTTTTT
TRBD1 | TRBJ1-4 | TRBV28 | many | CASTLSARQGRREKLFF | TGTGCCAGCACCCTTTCCGCTAGACAGGGGAGGCGTGAAAAACTGTTTTTT
- | TRBJ2-5 | TRBV5-1 | once | CASSLAVGAYQETQYF | TGCGCCAGCAGCTTGGCCGTCGGGGCGTACCAAGAGACCCAGTACTTC
- | TRBJ2-1 | TRBV20-1 | - | CSARDTRTVRNEQFF | TGCAGTGCTAGAGATACGAGGACAGTACGGAATGAGCAGTTCTTC
TRBD1 | TRBJ1-5 | TRBV10-1 | - | CARGTGENQPQHF | TGCGCCAGGGGGACAGGGGAAAATCAGCCCCAGCATTTT
- | TRBJ2-7 | TRBV28 | - | CASSSSQGAACEQYF | TGTGCCAGCAGTTCAAGCCAAGGGGCGGCCTGCGAGCAGTACTTC
- | TRBJ2-6 | TRBV5-1 | - | CASRRWGAGANVLTF | TGCGCCAGCCGCCGGTGGGGGGCTGGGGCCAACGTCCTGACTTTC
- | TRBJ2-1 | TRBV29-1 | - | CSVEDRGAYNEQFF | TGCAGCGTTGAAGATCGGGGAGCCTACAATGAGCAGTTCTTC
TRBD2 | TRBJ2-3 | TRBV20-1 | - | CSASQRYSGSTDTQYF | TGCAGTGCTAGTCAACGTTATAGCGGGAGCACAGATACGCAGTATTTT
- | TRBJ2-3 | TRBV5-6 | few | CASSLAGGGGTDTQYF | TGTGCCAGCAGCTTGGCCGGGGGTGGGGGCACAGATACGCAGTATTTT